This T cell receptor beta chain came from a study of vaccination effects on CD4 cells after COVID-19. Repertoires were generated with immunoSEQ multiplex PCR, while TCRdb's copy carries only in-frame clones and drops some. The sample contains approximately 26,000 clones, approximately 80% of which appear only once. This clone was seen only a few times. Its target is not known. The germline V gene has CDR1 SGHNT and CDR2 YYREEE (reference sequence). V was pared by 0 bases and J by 0 bases, with 9 bases between. The CDR3 is 15 amino acids. Sequencing in the ViraFEST assay came after antigen-specific CD4+ T cells had been expanded with viral peptide pools, which were used to stimulate PBMC. With more than nine days of culture completed, CD4+ T cells were isolated. PCR confirmed that the person was infected with SARS-CoV-2 between March and December 2020.

The specimen comprised CD4+ T cells from PBMCs cultured with HCoV-NL63 spike peptides, sampled before COVID-19 vaccination. This receptor was identified in a human donor who had a prior SARS-CoV-2 infection. The chain is built from TRBV5-4 and TRBJ1-1; unclear D gene. Here the CDR3 DNA reads TGTGCCAGCAGCTTGGACAGCGGGATGAACACTGAAGCTTTCTTT. Protein product: CASSLDSGMNTEAFF.